These 6 T cell receptor beta chains share one sample of origin, sequenced in a study of T cell changes during pregnancy in multiple sclerosis. Repertoires were generated with immunoSEQ multiplex PCR, while TCRdb's copy carries only in-frame clones and drops some. The sample contains roughly 48,000 clones, 88% of which appear only once. The specimen was CD4+ T cells from peripheral blood mononuclear cells, collected in the second trimester of pregnancy. The receptors stem from a female donor with multiple sclerosis, enrolled in a pregnancy study.

The rearrangement uses TRBV18 and TRBJ1-3, with D maybe TRBD1 (5 bases). The CDR3 extends over 16 amino acids. Trimming pared 3 bases from V and 1 base from J, leaving 13 bases between. Germline values: CDR1 KGHSH, CDR2 LQKENI. The CDR3 DNA follows: TGTGCCAGCTCACCTCCAATTCCAGGGTCTGGAAACACCATATATTTT. Protein sequence: CASSPPIPGSGNTIYF.

The J gene is TRBJ2-6, the V gene TRBV5-4, with 7 bases aligning to TRBD2. Trimming cost V 4 bases and J 1 base; bases outside gene matches: 11. The CDR3 loop spans 18 amino acids. CDR1 and CDR2 (germline): SGHNT, YYREEE (reference sequence). Here the CDR3 DNA reads TGTGCCAGCAGCCCCTCGTCGGGGGGTGAGTCTGGGGCCAACGTCCTGACTTTC. This gives the protein CASSPSSGGESGANVLTF.

This clone occurred many times. The J gene is TRBJ2-1, the V gene TRBV7-7, with a possible D match to TRBD2 (5 bases). The V gene's germline CDR1 is SSHAT and CDR2 FNYEAQ (reference sequence). The CDR3 sequence is 14 residues long. Trimming pared 1 base from V and 3 bases from J, leaving 7 bases between. DNA for the CDR3: TGTGCCAGCAGCTTAGACGGGAACTACAATGAGCAGTTCTTC. As protein: CASSLDGNYNEQFF.

This rearrangement joins TRBV7-2 to TRBJ1-1; TRBD1 aligns across 7 bases. V shed 3 bases and J 2 bases; nucleotides not matched to a gene: 6. This CDR3 is 15 amino acids long. Germline values: CDR1 SGHTA, CDR2 FQGNSA. The chain's CDR3 is CASSFLGTDNTEAFF. The CDR3 nucleotides read TGTGCCAGCAGCTTTCTAGGGACAGATAACACTGAAGCTTTCTTT.

The V call is TRBV19, the J call TRBJ1-1; D is ambiguous. The length of the CDR3 is 12 residues. Germline lookup yields CDR1 LNHDA and CDR2 SQIVND (reference sequence). Trimming left V 11 bases short and J 2 bases short, with 12 bases between. CDR3: CASQDTNTEAFF. CDR3 in DNA: TGTGCCTCGCAAGACACAAACACTGAAGCTTTCTTT.

The chain has TRBV18 and TRBJ1-5; no firm D call. The CDR3 totals 15 residues. In germline, CDR1 is KGHSH, CDR2 LQKENI. The V end was cut by 3 bases, the J end by 1 base, with 10 bases between. CDR3 loop: CASSPDIGSNQPQHF. CDR3 nucleotides: TGTGCCAGCTCACCCGACATTGGGAGCAATCAGCCCCAGCATTTT.